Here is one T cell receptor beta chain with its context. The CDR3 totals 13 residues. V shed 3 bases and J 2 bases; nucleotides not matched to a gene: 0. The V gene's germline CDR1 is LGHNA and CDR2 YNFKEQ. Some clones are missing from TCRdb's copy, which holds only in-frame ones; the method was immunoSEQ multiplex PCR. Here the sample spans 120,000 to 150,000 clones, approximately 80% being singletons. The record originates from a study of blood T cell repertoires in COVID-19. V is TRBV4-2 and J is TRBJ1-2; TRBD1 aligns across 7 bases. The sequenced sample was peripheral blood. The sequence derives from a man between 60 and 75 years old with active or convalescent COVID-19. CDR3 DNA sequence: TGTGCCAGCAGCCAGGACAGGAACTATGGCTACACCTTC. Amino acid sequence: CASSQDRNYGYTF.